This TCR beta chain appears in the sequencing data of a study of response to subunit inactivated influenza vaccine. V trimming: 3 bases; J trimming: 6 bases; junction bases outside the gene matches: 6. CDR1 is SEHNR and CDR2 is FQNEAQ in the germline V gene (reference sequence). The CDR3 sequence is 14 residues long. Note on this clonotype: Its antigen is not identified.

MiXCR was run by TCRdb on the RT-PCR reads, yielding one entry per CDR3 protein. The sample carries hundreds of thousands of distinct CDR3 sequences, approximately 14% recorded once. Study-level points and caveats: With each seasonal influenza vaccination, the authors suggested, few new T cells are recruited.

This sequence joins TRBV7-9 and TRBJ2-3; 7 bases align to TRBD1. Sample: PBMCs from blood, taken 14 to 15 days before vaccination. The receptor's source is a man aged 45-65 years who received an inactivated influenza vaccine. The CDR3 DNA sequence: TGTGCCAGCAGCTTTGGTACAGGGGCCGATACGCAGTATTTT. Translating it yields CASSFGTGADTQYF.